This T cell receptor (beta chain) was sequenced in a study of T cell changes during pregnancy in multiple sclerosis. The protocol was immunoSEQ multiplex PCR, while the TCRdb copy is restricted to in-frame clones and leaves out a portion. The table lists roughly 60,000 clones, approximately 90% of them singletons. Germline CDR1 is ENHRY and CDR2 is SYGVKD. Trimming stripped 2 bases from V and 2 bases from J, with 16 bases between. CDR3 length: 16 amino acids. The sequenced sample was CD4+ T cells from peripheral blood mononuclear cells, obtained in the first trimester of pregnancy. The origin of this receptor is a female donor with multiple sclerosis, enrolled in a pregnancy study. V usage is TRBV10-3 and J usage is TRBJ2-7, with D possibly TRBD2 on 6 matching bases. DNA of the CDR3: TGTGCCATCAGTGAGGCCGGGACTCCCTCGACCTACGAGCAGTACTTC. Its translation: CAISEAGTPSTYEQYF.